One and the same sample provided the 23 T cell receptor beta chains below, sequenced in a study of shared clonotypes between healthy human individuals. The table came from immunoSEQ multiplex PCR; TCRdb's copy has only in-frame clones and leaves some out. The data contain some 1,100,000 clones, around 78% of them singletons. Sequenced material: memory CD4+ T cells from PBMCs. Subset specified: CD45RA-negative fraction. The source of these receptors is a man aged 18-30 years in good health. Some clones in this sample may be carry-over from other donors' samples.

This sequence joins TRBV7-9 and TRBJ1-5; D is perhaps TRBD1 (6 bases). Per the germline V gene, CDR1 is SEHNR and CDR2 is FQNEAQ (reference sequence). There are 14 residues in the CDR3. V lost 3 bases, J lost 4 bases, and 10 bases lay in between. The CDR3 DNA follows: TGTGCCAGCAGCTTCGGACAGAGGAATCAGCCCCAGCATTTT. It translates to CASSFGQRNQPQHF.

The V and J genes are TRBV30 and TRBJ2-3; D is unresolved. There are 11 residues in the CDR3. Between the trimmed V and J ends, which lost 4 bases and 1 base, there was a span of 3 bases. Germline values: CDR1 GTSNPN, CDR2 SVGIG (reference sequence). This CDR3 reads CAWMGTDTQYF. The DNA of the CDR3 is TGTGCCTGGATGGGCACAGATACGCAGTATTTT. Full variable domain (outside the CDR3, taken from reference TRBV30 and TRBJ2-3): SQTIHQWPATLVQPVGSPLSLECTVEGTSNPNLYWYRQAAGRGLQLLFYSVGIGQISSEVPQNLSASRPQDRQFILSSKKLLLSDSGFYLCAWMGTDTQYFGPGTRLTVL.

This chain joins TRBV2 and TRBJ2-3, with D tentatively TRBD1 (6 bases). Germline CDR1 SNHLY, CDR2 FYNNEI. The V and J ends lost 6 bases and 7 bases respectively, with 11 bases between them. The CDR3 totals 12 residues. The CDR3 loop is CASSLDRNTQYF. In nucleotides, the CDR3 is TGTGCCAGCAGCCTGGACAGAAATACGCAGTATTTT.

In its sample, this clone was seen once. The V call is TRBV6-1, the J call TRBJ2-1; TRBD1 aligns across 7 bases. CDR3 length equals 14 residues. Germline V gene sequence: CDR1 MNHNS, CDR2 SASEGT. V shed 6 bases and J 8 bases; nucleotides not matched to a gene: 10. The CDR3 region has the DNA TGTGCCAGCAGCCATACAGGGGCCGGCGATGAGCAGTTCTTC. Translating it yields CASSHTGAGDEQFF.

The V call is TRBV11-1, the J call TRBJ2-1, with D possibly TRBD2 on 5 matching bases. CDR3 length equals 15 residues. The germline V gene has CDR1 SGHAT and CDR2 FQDESV (reference sequence). V was shortened by 5 bases and J by 7 bases, with 18 bases between the two germline ends. The CDR3 DNA reads TGTGCCAGCAGCCCCCAAGACGCTCGGGGAAATGAGCAGTTCTTC. The encoded protein is CASSPQDARGNEQFF. The full variable domain, rest sourced from reference TRBV11-1 and TRBJ2-1, is EAEVAQSPRYKITEKSQAVAFWCDPISGHATLYWYRQILGQGPELLVQFQDESVVDDSQLPKDRFSAERLKGVDSTLKIQPAELGDSAMYLCASSPQDARGNEQFFGPGTRLTVL.

This clone was seen only a few times. The chain is built from TRBV7-2 and TRBJ2-1; unclear D gene. V dropped 6 bases and J dropped 5 bases, with 5 bases sitting between them. There are 11 residues in the CDR3. CDR1 and CDR2 (germline): SGHTA, FQGNSA. In DNA form, the CDR3 reads TGTGCCAGCAGTCACAACAATGAGCAGTTCTTC. Protein sequence: CASSHNNEQFF.

Turning to this clone: Other nucleotide sequences in the sample specify the same CDR3. The J gene is TRBJ1-4, the V gene TRBV11-2; no reliable D call. This CDR3 contains 12 residues. Looked up from germline, CDR1 is SGHAT and CDR2 is FQNNGV. The V gene lost 4 bases and the J gene lost 8 bases, with 8 bases spanning the gap. CDR3 loop: CASSSTREKLFF. The CDR3 DNA reads TGTGCCAGCAGCTCCACCCGCGAAAAACTGTTTTTT.

The chain recombines TRBV4-1 with TRBJ2-5; D ambiguous. The CDR3 is 15 amino acids. Trimming took 9 bases from V and 3 from J, leaving 20 bases between them. From germline, CDR1 is MGHRA and CDR2 YSYEKL. CDR3 sequence reads: CASTSNWASKETQYF. DNA for the CDR3: TGCGCCAGTACCTCGAATTGGGCCTCCAAAGAGACCCAGTACTTC.

V is TRBV18 and J is TRBJ1-2, with D perhaps TRBD1 (6 bases). The CDR3 length is 16 residues. V was pared by 3 bases and J by 1 base, with 15 bases between. Germline loops: CDR1 KGHSH, CDR2 LQKENI. The CDR3 coding sequence is TGTGCCAGCTCACCCCCCTCCGCCAGGGGTAACTATGGCTACACCTTC. Protein: CASSPPSARGNYGYTF.

The chain recombines TRBV5-4 with TRBJ2-1, with 7 positions matching TRBD2. The junction had 10 bases not matched to a gene; V was cut back by 3 bases and J by 7 bases. The CDR3 runs to 15 residues. Germline V lookup: CDR1 SGHNT, CDR2 YYREEE (reference sequence). CDR3 nucleotides: TGTGCCAGCAGCTCAAAGGCCCAGGGAGGGAATGAGCAGTTCTTC. Translation: CASSSKAQGGNEQFF.

The J gene is TRBJ1-5, the V gene TRBV2; tentatively, D is TRBD1 (6 bases). Trimming took off 4 bases at V and 9 bases at J, with 7 bases between the two ends. Germline V gives CDR1 SNHLY, CDR2 FYNNEI. CDR3 length: 11 residues. CDR3 region: CASSVGGPQHF. As DNA, the CDR3 is TGTGCCAGCAGTGTAGGGGGGCCCCAGCATTTT.

The J gene is TRBJ2-7, the V gene TRBV19; D remains unclear. The CDR3 extends over 16 amino acids. The V end was cut by 6 bases, the J end by 0 bases, with 18 bases between. Germline V lookup: CDR1 LNHDA, CDR2 SQIVND (reference sequence). CDR3 loop: CASSPSLDRPSYEQYF. The CDR3 nucleotides are TGTGCCAGTAGCCCTTCCCTTGACCGGCCCTCCTACGAGCAGTACTTC.

The chain recombines TRBV19 with TRBJ1-2; no definite D call. This CDR3 is built from 16 residues. Germline V CDR1 and CDR2: LNHDA, SQIVND (reference sequence). The ends were cut back, 3 bases at V and 4 bases at J, with 18 bases in the middle. CDR3 loop: CASSMPANFWGYGYTF. In DNA, the CDR3 is TGTGCCAGTAGTATGCCCGCGAATTTCTGGGGCTATGGCTACACCTTC.

V and J are TRBV9 and TRBJ1-1; tentative D call: TRBD1 (5 bases). V was shortened by 4 bases and J by 11 bases, with 18 bases between the two germline ends. Looked up from germline, CDR1 is SGDLS and CDR2 is YYNGEE. The CDR3 runs to 13 residues. The CDR3 DNA reads TGTGCCAGCAGCCCTAGTGCCAGGGAGGACGCTTTCTTT. This translates into CASSPSAREDAFF.

The sample holds one count of this clone. Here the CDR3 DNA reads TGCGCCAGCAGCCAGATTGGGACAGGCTTAAAGAAGGGCTACACCTTC. Residues: CASSQIGTGLKKGYTF. The chain joins TRBV4-1 to TRBJ1-2, with 8 bases fitting TRBD1. The CDR3 contains 16 residues. J was trimmed by 8 bases and V by 3 bases; bases with no gene match: 14. Germline CDR1 is MGHRA and CDR2 is YSYEKL.

This clone was seen once. The V gene is TRBV7-2, the J gene TRBJ2-7; D is unclear. This CDR3 contains 13 residues. V was trimmed by 3 bases and J by 3 bases, leaving 9 bases between them. CDR1 SGHTA and CDR2 FQGNSA come from the germline V gene. The CDR3 sequence is CASSFTVYYEQYF. Here the CDR3 DNA reads TGTGCCAGCAGCTTCACTGTCTACTACGAGCAGTACTTC.

CDR3 in amino acids: CASSGGQGNIQYF. DNA of the CDR3: TGTGCCAGCAGTGGGGGACAGGGTAACATTCAGTACTTC. The rearrangement links TRBV28 to TRBJ2-4; the match to TRBD1 covers 9 bases. The junction had 3 bases not matched to a gene; V was cut back by 5 bases and J by 7 bases. The germline CDR1 and CDR2 sequences are MDHEN and SYDVKM. The CDR3 has 13 residues.

The rearrangement joins TRBV7-3 to TRBJ2-1, with 11 nucleotides matching TRBD2. The junction had 6 bases not matched to a gene; V was cut back by 4 bases and J by 7 bases. In germline, CDR1 is SGHTA, CDR2 FQGTGA. CDR3 length: 15 residues. For the CDR3, the DNA is TGTGCCAGCAGCTATAGCGGGAGGGAGAGAAATGAGCAGTTCTTC. It translates to CASSYSGRERNEQFF.

The DNA for the CDR3 is TGTGCCAGCAGCTTATGGTGGAACACTGAAGCTTTCTTT. Its protein product is CASSLWWNTEAFF. The chain carries TRBV7-3 and TRBJ1-1, with D unresolved. The CDR3 consists of 13 residues. V lost 2 bases to trimming and J lost 1 base, with 5 bases between them. Germline CDR1 SGHTA, CDR2 FQGTGA.

This clone was observed once. Distinct nucleotide sequences in the sample also encode this CDR3. V is TRBV18 and J is TRBJ2-5; D gene ambiguous. Germline CDR1 and CDR2: KGHSH and LQKENI. The CDR3 loop spans 12 amino acids. Deletions cut 3 bases from V and 2 bases from J, with 4 bases between. This CDR3 is CASSPDQETQYF. CDR3 sequence (DNA): TGTGCCAGCTCACCGGATCAAGAGACCCAGTACTTC. Variable domain in full (rest from reference TRBV18 and TRBJ2-5): NAGVMQNPRHLVRRRGQEARLRCSPMKGHSHVYWYRQLPEEGLKFMVYLQKENIIDESGMPKERFSAEFPKEGPSILRIQQVVRGDSAAYFCASSPDQETQYFGPGTRLLVL.

A remark on this clone: Other DNA sequences in the sample encode the same CDR3. The chain combines TRBV7-2 with TRBJ2-2; D is unresolved. Deletions cut 2 bases from V and 0 bases from J, with 4 bases between. Germline V gene lookup returns CDR1 SGHTA and CDR2 FQGNSA. CDR3 size: 14 residues. Written as DNA, the CDR3 is TGTGCCAGCAGCTTACGAGCGAACACCGGGGAGCTGTTTTTT. Translation: CASSLRANTGELFF. Supplemented by reference TRBV7-2 and TRBJ2-2, the full variable domain reads GAGVSQSPSNKVTEKGKDVELRCDPISGHTALYWYRQSLGQGLEFLIYFQGNSAPDKSGLPSDRFSAERTGGSVSTLTIQRTQQEDSAVYLCASSLRANTGELFFGEGSRLTVL.

A single count supports this clone. The CDR3 bases are TGTGCCAGCAGCTTGGGGTGGGAAGGGATTATCTACGAGCAGTACTTC. As protein: CASSLGWEGIIYEQYF. The rearrangement uses TRBV5-4 and TRBJ2-7; no definite D call. Germline V CDR1 and CDR2: SGHNT, YYREEE (reference sequence). CDR3 length: 16 residues. Trimming removed 0 bases at V and 3 bases at J, with 16 bases between.

The chain joins TRBV11-2 to TRBJ2-3; 7 bases line up with TRBD1. This CDR3 has 16 residues. V gave up 5 bases and J gave up 1 base; unmatched junction bases: 9. Germline V gene sequence: CDR1 SGHAT, CDR2 FQNNGV. CDR3 DNA: TGTGCCAGCAGCCTGACAGGGAAGGGGCGCACAGATACGCAGTATTTT. Protein sequence: CASSLTGKGRTDTQYF.